This TCR beta chain derives from a study of blood T cell repertoires in COVID-19. Germline assignment: CDR1 SGHVS and CDR2 FQNEAQ. V lost 0 bases and J 1 base, leaving 9 bases between the germline ends. The length of the CDR3 is 15 residues. In the original workflow: Estimation of nucleated cell counts relied on the amplification of reference gene primers. Assay used: immunoSEQ multiplex PCR; TCRdb lists only in-frame clones, some missing. V, J and clone size are taken as reported in that table, and D and trimming were inferred from the DNA itself. This sample has some 120,000 clones, with approximately 84% found just once.

This clonotype was sampled from a man aged 70 or older with acute or convalescent COVID-19. The V gene is TRBV7-8, the J gene TRBJ1-1, with D uncertain. The sample consisted of peripheral blood. In DNA, the CDR3 is TGTGCCAGCAGCTTAGCAATAATCTCGAACACTGAAGCTTTCTTT. Translating it yields CASSLAIISNTEAFF.